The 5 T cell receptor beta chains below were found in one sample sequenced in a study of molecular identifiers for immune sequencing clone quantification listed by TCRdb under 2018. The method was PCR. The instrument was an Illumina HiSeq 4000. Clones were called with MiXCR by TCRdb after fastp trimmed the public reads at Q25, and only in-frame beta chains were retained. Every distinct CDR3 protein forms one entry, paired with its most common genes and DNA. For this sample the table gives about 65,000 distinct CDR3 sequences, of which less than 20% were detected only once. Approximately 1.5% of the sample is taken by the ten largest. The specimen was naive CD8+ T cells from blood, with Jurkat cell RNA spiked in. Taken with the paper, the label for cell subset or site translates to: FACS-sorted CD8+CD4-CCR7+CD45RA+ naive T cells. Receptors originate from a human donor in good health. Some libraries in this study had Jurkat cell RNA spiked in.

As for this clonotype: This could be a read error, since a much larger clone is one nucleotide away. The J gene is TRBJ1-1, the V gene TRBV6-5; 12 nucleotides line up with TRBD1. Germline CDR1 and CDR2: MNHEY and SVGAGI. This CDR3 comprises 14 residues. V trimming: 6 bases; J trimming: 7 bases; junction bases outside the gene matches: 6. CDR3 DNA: TGTGCCAGCAGCCTAGGGACAGGGGGCGTTGAAGCTTTCTTT. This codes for CASSLGTGGVEAFF.

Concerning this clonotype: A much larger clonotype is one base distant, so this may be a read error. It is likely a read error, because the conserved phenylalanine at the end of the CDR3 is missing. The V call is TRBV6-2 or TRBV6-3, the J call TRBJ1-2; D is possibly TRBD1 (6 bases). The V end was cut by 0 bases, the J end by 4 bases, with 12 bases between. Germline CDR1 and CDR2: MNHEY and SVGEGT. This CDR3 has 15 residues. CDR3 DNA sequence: TGTGCCAGCAGTTACTCTGGACAGAACATCTATGGCTACACCTCC. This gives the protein CASSYSGQNIYGYTS.

The CDR3 loop reads CASSPWGFGNTIYF. Written as DNA, the CDR3 is TGTGCCAGCAGCCCTTGGGGCTTTGGAAACACCATATATTTT. The J gene is TRBJ1-3, the V gene TRBV7-2; weak D call: TRBD1 (5 bases). The CDR3 covers 14 residues. Trimming removed 5 bases at V and 3 bases at J, with 11 bases between. Germline V gives CDR1 SGHTA, CDR2 FQGNSA.

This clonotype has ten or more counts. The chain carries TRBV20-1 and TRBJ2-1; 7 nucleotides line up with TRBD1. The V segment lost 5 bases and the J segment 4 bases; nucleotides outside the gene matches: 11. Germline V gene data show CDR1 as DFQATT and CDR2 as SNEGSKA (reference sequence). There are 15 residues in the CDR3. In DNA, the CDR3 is TGCAGTGCTCTTATATGGGGACAGCCATACAATGAGCAGTTCTTC. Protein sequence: CSALIWGQPYNEQFF.

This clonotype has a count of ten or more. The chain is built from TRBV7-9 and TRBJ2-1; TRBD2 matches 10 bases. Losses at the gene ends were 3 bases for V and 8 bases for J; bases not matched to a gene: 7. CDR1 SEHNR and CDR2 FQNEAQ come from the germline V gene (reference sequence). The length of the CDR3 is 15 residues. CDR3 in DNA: TGTGCCAGCAGCTTGGGCGCCCTAGCGGGAGATGAGCAGTTCTTC. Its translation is CASSLGALAGDEQFF.